What follows is one T cell receptor beta chain and its context. As yet, its antigen is unknown. These data belong to a study of cytomegalovirus exposure and HLA in healthy donors. Whole-study context: Within the Caucasian-associated ancestry cluster were more than 75% of the 398 genotyped donors. General study points: Versus the approximately 670-donor mean, an Asian-associated ancestry cluster reportedly showed fewer N-insertions in a later analysis.

Trimming shortened V by 6 bases and J by 2 bases, and 6 bases separated the two germline ends. The CDR3 totals 12 residues. CDR1 is LGHNT and CDR2 is FRNRAP in the germline V gene. The study ran its PCR with 60 Vbeta and 13 Jbeta primers. This table comes from immunoSEQ multiplex PCR, and its TCRdb copy is limited to in-frame clones, with some not included. The sample yields some 150,000 clones, about four fifths seen once. The specimen was PBMCs. This clonotype originated in a man younger than 40 in good health and CMV-seropositive. The chain joins TRBV12-5 to TRBJ2-3; D is undetermined. CDR3 sequence: CASGRYTDTQYF. Here the CDR3 DNA reads TGTGCTAGTGGCCGGTACACAGATACGCAGTATTTT.